The 3 T cell receptor beta chains below all came from one sample that was sequenced in a study of human T cells and chemical hapten exposure. Time point here: pre-sensitization, week 0. Treatment of the sample: therapeutic diphenylcyclopropenone sensitization with weekly scalp DPC. TCRdb re-analysed the RACE reads in MiXCR, keeping a single row per CDR3 protein. Altogether around 330,000 distinct CDR3 sequences are present, roughly 6% being singletons, with the ten largest covering about 8.2%. The sample here was whole blood, taken in connection with sensitization to the hapten diphenylcyclopropenone (DPC). All receptors come from a woman aged 18-30 years with alopecia areata. Some clones in this sample may be carry-over from other donors' samples.

Many counts were recorded for this clonotype. The chain carries TRBV2 and TRBJ2-3; 9 bases agree with TRBD1. The germline gives CDR1 SNHLY, CDR2 FYNNEI. V was clipped by 6 bases and J by 2 bases; unmatched bases: 12. The CDR3 is made up of 17 amino acids. The CDR3 reads CASRTTPGQGFTDTQYF. The CDR3 DNA is TGTGCCAGCAGAACTACTCCGGGACAGGGATTCACAGATACGCAGTATTTT. The complete variable domain, with remaining parts taken from reference TRBV2 and TRBJ2-3, reads EPEVTQTPSHQVTQMGQEVILRCVPISNHLYFYWYRQILGQKVEFLVSFYNNEISEKSEIFDDQFSVERPDGSNFTLKIRSTKLEDSAMYFCASRTTPGQGFTDTQYFGPGTRLTVL.

At least ten counts were recorded for this clonotype. J is TRBJ1-6 and V is TRBV3-1; D is ambiguous. The CDR3 is made up of 13 amino acids. The germline gives CDR1 LGHDT, CDR2 YNNKEL (reference sequence). V lost 1 base and J lost 16, with 14 bases in between. The DNA for the CDR3 is TGTGCCAGCAGCCAAGGATCCGAAGTCCTTCTCCACTTT. This codes for CASSQGSEVLLHF.

In its sample, this clonotype was seen a few times. J is TRBJ1-2 and V is TRBV4-3, with D unresolved. The germline V gene has CDR1 LGHNA and CDR2 YSLEER. CDR3 size: 14 residues. Trimming cost V 4 bases and J 1 base, with 10 bases left between them. In nucleotides, the CDR3 is TGCGCCAGCAGCCCTGCAGGAGATAACTATGGCTACACCTTC. This codes for CASSPAGDNYGYTF.